The text below deals with one T cell receptor (beta chain). Its antigen is still unknown. Relapsing-remitting disease, either stable or active, was present in the multiple sclerosis controls, who were treatment-naive patients. Random-hexamer reverse transcription was applied to 0.5 to 1 ug RNA. An immunoSEQ multiplex PCR amplified TCR beta CDR3 over 54 Vbeta and 13 Jbeta. TCRdb used MiXCR to reprocess the immunoSEQ multiplex PCR reads, holding one entry per CDR3 protein. The sample records 180,000 or so distinct CDR3 sequences, 90% to 95% being singletons. The CDR3 extends over 14 amino acids. CDR1 GTSNPN and CDR2 SVGIG come from the germline V gene (reference sequence). Trimming stripped 0 bases from V and 5 bases from J, with 8 bases between. These data come from a study of CD8 T cells in Susac syndrome. Study-wide findings and caveats: An acknowledgment was made by the study that its TCR sequencing and HLA analysis involved relatively few individuals.

This chain links TRBV30 with TRBJ1-6, with D maybe TRBD1 (5 bases). The sample was CD4+ T cells from PBMCs. This sequence was found in a human donor with multiple sclerosis. The CDR3 DNA sequence: TGTGCCTGGAGTGTAAACAGGAATAATTCACCCCTCCACTTT. Protein: CAWSVNRNNSPLHF.